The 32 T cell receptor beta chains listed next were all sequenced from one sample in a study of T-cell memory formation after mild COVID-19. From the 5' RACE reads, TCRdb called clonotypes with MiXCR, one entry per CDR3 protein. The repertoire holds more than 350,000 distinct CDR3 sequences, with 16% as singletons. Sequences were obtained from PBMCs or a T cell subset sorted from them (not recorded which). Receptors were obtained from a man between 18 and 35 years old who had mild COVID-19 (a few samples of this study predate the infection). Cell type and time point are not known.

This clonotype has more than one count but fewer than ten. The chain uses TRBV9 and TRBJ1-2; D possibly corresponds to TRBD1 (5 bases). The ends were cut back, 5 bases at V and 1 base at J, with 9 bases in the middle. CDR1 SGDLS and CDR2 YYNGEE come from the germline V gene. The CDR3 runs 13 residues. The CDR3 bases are TGTGCCAGCAGTGACAGTTTTAACTATGGCTACACCTTC. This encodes CASSDSFNYGYTF.

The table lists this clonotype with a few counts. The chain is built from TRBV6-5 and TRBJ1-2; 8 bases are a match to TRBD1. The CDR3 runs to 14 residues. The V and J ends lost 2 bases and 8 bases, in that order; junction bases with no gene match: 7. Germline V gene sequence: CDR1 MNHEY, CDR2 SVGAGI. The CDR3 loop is CASSYRQGARGYTF. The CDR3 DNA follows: TGTGCCAGCAGTTACCGTCAGGGGGCGAGGGGCTACACCTTC.

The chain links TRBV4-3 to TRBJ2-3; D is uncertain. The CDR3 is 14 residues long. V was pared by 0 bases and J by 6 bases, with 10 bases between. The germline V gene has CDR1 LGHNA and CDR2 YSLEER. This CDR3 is CASSQEKGFDTQYF. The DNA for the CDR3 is TGCGCCAGCAGCCAAGAGAAAGGCTTTGATACGCAGTATTTT.

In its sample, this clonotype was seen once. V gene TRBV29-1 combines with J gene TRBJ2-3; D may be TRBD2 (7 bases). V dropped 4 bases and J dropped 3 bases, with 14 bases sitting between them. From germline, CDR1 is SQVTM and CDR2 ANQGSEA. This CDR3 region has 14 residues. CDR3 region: CSVGGRGLTDTQYF. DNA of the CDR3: TGCAGCGTTGGAGGGCGGGGGCTTACAGATACGCAGTATTTT.

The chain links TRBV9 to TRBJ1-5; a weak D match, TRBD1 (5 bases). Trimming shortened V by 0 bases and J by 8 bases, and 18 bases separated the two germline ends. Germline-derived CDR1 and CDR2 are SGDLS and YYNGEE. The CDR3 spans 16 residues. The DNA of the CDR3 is TGTGCCAGCAGCGTAGGGGCAGGGTTGATGGTGGAGCCCCAGCATTTT. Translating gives CASSVGAGLMVEPQHF.

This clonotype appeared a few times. CDR3 protein: CSAALEAALNEKLFF. In nucleotides, the CDR3 is TGCAGTGCCGCACTGGAGGCAGCTTTAAATGAAAAACTGTTTTTT. The V call is TRBV20-1, the J call TRBJ1-4; D remains ambiguous. The V end was cut by 6 bases, the J end by 5 bases, with 19 bases between. Germline CDR1 is DFQATT and CDR2 is SNEGSKA (reference sequence). This CDR3 contains 15 residues.

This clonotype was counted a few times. The CDR3 nucleotides are TGCGCCAGCAGAACCGGGACACAAGGAACTGAAGCTTTCTTT. It yields the protein CASRTGTQGTEAFF. The gene calls are TRBV5-1 and TRBJ1-1, with a weak D call TRBD1 (6 bases). Germline CDR1 and CDR2: SGHRS and YFSETQ. The CDR3 totals 14 residues. Trimming cost V 5 bases and J 5 bases, with 16 bases left between them. Filled out from reference TRBV5-1 and TRBJ1-1, the complete variable domain reads KAGVTQTPRYLIKTRGQQVTLSCSPISGHRSVSWYQQTPGQGLQFLFEYFSETQRNKGNFPGRFSGRQFSNSRSEMNVSTLELGDSALYLCASRTGTQGTEAFFGQGTRLTVV.

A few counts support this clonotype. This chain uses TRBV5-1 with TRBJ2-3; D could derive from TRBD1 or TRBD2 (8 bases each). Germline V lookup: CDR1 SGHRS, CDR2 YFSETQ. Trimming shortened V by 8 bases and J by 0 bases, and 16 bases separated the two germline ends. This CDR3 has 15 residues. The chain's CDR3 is CASQGASGSTDTQYF. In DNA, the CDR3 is TGCGCCAGTCAGGGGGCTAGCGGGAGCACAGATACGCAGTATTTT. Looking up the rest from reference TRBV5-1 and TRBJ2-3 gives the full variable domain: KAGVTQTPRYLIKTRGQQVTLSCSPISGHRSVSWYQQTPGQGLQFLFEYFSETQRNKGNFPGRFSGRQFSNSRSEMNVSTLELGDSALYLCASQGASGSTDTQYFGPGTRLTVL.

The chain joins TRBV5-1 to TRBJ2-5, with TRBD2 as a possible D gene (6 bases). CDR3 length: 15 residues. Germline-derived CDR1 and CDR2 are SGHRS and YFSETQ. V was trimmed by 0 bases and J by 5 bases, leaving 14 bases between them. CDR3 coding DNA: TGCGCCAGCAGCTTGGTACAGGCGGGGAGCGAGACCCAGTACTTC. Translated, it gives CASSLVQAGSETQYF. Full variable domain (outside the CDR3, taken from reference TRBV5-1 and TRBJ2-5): KAGVTQTPRYLIKTRGQQVTLSCSPISGHRSVSWYQQTPGQGLQFLFEYFSETQRNKGNFPGRFSGRQFSNSRSEMNVSTLELGDSALYLCASSLVQAGSETQYFGPGTRLLVL.

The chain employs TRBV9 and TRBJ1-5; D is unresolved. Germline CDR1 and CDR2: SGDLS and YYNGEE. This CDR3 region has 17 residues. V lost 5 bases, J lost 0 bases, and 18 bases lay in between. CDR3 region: CASSPGPTPYSNQPQHF. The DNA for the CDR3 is TGTGCCAGCAGTCCGGGTCCCACCCCGTATAGCAATCAGCCCCAGCATTTT.

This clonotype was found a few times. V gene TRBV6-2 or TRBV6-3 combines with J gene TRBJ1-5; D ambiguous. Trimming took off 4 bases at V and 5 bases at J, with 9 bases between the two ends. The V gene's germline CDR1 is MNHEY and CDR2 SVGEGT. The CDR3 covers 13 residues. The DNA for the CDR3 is TGTGCCAGCAGTTGGTGGAGTGATCAGCCCCAGCATTTT. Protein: CASSWWSDQPQHF.

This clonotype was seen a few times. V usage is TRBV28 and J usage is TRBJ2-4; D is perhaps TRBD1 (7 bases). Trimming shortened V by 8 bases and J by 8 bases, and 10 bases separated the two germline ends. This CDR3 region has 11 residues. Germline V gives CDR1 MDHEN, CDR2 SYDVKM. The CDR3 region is CASGRGDIQYF. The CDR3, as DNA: TGTGCCAGCGGCAGGGGGGACATTCAGTACTTC.

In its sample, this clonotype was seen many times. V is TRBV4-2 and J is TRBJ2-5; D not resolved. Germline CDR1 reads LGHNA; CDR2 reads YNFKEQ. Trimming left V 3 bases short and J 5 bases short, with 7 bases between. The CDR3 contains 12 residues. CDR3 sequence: CASSHPRETQYF. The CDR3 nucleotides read TGTGCCAGCAGCCACCCGCGCGAGACCCAGTACTTC.

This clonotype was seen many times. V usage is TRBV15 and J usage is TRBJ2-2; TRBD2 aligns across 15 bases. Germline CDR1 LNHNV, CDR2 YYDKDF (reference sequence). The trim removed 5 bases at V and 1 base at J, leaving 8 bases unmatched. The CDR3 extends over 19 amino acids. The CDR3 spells CATSSLGTSGGKNTGELFF. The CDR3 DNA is TGTGCCACCAGCTCCCTGGGGACTAGCGGGGGGAAGAACACCGGGGAGCTGTTTTTT.

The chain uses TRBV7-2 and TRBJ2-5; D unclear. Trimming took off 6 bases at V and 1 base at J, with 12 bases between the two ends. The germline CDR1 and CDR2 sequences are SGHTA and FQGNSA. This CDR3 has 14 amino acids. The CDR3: CASSSYTLQETQYF. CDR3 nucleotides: TGTGCCAGCAGTTCGTACACCCTCCAAGAGACCCAGTACTTC.

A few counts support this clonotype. The CDR3 DNA is TGTGCCAGCAGTACGCAGCGAGGCGGGTACAGGGAGACCCAGTACTTC. Residues: CASSTQRGGYRETQYF. The chain employs TRBV6-5 and TRBJ2-5; the D gene could be TRBD1 or TRBD2 (5 bases each). Germline V lookup: CDR1 MNHEY, CDR2 SVGAGI. The CDR3 loop spans 16 amino acids. V dropped 5 bases and J dropped 5 bases, with 21 bases sitting between them.

The CDR3 nucleotides are TGTGCCAGCAGTGGTGCCGGGACTAGCGAAGAGACCCAGTACTTC. Translating it yields CASSGAGTSEETQYF. The chain combines TRBV28 with TRBJ2-5; TRBD2 aligns across 10 bases. This CDR3 is built from 15 residues. Germline V lookup: CDR1 MDHEN, CDR2 SYDVKM. V gave up 5 bases and J gave up 3 bases; unmatched junction bases: 6.

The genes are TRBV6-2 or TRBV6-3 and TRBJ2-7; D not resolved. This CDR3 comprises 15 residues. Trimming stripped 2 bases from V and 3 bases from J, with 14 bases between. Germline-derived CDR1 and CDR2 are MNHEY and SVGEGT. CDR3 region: CASSYHIDYHYEQYF. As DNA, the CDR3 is TGTGCCAGCAGTTACCACATTGATTATCACTACGAGCAGTACTTC.

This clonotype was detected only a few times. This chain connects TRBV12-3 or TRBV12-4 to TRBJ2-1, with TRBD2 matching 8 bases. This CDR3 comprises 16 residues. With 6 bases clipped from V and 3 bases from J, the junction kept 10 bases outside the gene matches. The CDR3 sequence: CASSLGLALNYNEQFF. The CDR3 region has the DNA TGTGCCAGCAGCCTCGGACTAGCCCTTAACTACAATGAGCAGTTCTTC.

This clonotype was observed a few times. The CDR3 nucleotides are TGTGCCATCAGTGATGCCGGACAGGTTTCGAACTATGGCTACACCTTC. As protein: CAISDAGQVSNYGYTF. The V gene is TRBV10-3, the J gene TRBJ1-2; 7 positions match TRBD1. Germline V lookup: CDR1 ENHRY, CDR2 SYGVKD. Unmatched junction bases numbered 9, after V lost 3 bases and J lost 2 bases. CDR3 length: 16 amino acids.

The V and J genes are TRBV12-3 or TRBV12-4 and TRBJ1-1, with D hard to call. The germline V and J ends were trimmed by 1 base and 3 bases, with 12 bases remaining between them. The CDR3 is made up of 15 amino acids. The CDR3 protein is CASSLGRVTYTEAFF. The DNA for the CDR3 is TGTGCCAGCAGTTTAGGGCGGGTAACTTACACTGAAGCTTTCTTT.

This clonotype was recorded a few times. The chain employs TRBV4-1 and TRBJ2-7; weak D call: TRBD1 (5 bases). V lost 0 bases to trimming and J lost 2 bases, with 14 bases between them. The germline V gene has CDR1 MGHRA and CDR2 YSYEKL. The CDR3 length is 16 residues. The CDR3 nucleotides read TGCGCCAGCAGCCAAGACCGGAGCAGGGCCCCCTACGAGCAGTACTTC. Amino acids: CASSQDRSRAPYEQYF.

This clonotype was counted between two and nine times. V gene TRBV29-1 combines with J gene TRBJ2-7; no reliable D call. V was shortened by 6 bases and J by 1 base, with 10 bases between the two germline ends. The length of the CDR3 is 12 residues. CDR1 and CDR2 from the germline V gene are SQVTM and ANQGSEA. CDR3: CSVGWGSYEQYF. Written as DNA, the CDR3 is TGCAGCGTCGGCTGGGGTTCCTACGAGCAGTACTTC.

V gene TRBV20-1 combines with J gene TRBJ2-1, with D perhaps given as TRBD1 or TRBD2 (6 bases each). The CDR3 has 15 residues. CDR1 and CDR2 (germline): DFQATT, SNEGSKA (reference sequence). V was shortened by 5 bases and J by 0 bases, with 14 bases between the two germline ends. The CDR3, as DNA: TGCAGTGCTTGGGGGGCCCTCGACTCCTACAATGAGCAGTTCTTC. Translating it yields CSAWGALDSYNEQFF.

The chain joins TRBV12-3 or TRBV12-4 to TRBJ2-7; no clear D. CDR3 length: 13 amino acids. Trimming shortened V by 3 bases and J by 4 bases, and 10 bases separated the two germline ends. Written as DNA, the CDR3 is TGTGCCAGCAGTTTTCTTCGTCATTACGAGCAGTACTTC. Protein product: CASSFLRHYEQYF.

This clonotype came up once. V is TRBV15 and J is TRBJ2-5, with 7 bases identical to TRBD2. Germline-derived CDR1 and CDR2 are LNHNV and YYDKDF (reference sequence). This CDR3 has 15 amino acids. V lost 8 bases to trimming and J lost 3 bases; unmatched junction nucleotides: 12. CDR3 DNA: TGTGCCACCCGGGCTCGAACCCGGGAGGAAGAGACCCAGTACTTC. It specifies CATRARTREEETQYF.

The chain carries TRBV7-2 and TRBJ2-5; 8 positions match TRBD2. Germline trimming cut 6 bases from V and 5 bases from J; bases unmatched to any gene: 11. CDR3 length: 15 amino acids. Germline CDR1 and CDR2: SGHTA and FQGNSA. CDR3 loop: CASREGSGVGETQYF. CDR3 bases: TGTGCCAGCAGAGAAGGTAGCGGGGTTGGGGAGACCCAGTACTTC. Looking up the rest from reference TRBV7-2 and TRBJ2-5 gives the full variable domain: GAGVSQSPSNKVTEKGKDVELRCDPISGHTALYWYRQSLGQGLEFLIYFQGNSAPDKSGLPSDRFSAERTGGSVSTLTIQRTQQEDSAVYLCASREGSGVGETQYFGPGTRLLVL.

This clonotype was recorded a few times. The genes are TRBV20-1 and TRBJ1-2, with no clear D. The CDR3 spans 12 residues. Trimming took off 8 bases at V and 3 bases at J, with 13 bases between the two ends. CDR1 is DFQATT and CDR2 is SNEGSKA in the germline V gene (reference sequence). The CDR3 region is CSPIEGDYGYTF. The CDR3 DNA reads TGCAGTCCTATAGAGGGAGACTATGGCTACACCTTC.

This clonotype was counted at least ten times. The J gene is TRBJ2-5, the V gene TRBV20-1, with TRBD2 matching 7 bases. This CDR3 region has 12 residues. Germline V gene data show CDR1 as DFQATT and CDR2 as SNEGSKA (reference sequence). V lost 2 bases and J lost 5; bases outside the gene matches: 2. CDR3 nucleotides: TGCAGTGCTAGAAAACTAGCGGAGACCCAGTACTTC. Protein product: CSARKLAETQYF.

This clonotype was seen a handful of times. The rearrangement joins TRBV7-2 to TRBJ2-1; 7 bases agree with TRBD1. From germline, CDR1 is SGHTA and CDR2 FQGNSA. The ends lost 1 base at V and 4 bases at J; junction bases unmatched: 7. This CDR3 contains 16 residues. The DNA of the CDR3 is TGTGCCAGCAGCTTAGGGCTTCCGGGACAGTACAATGAGCAGTTCTTC. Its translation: CASSLGLPGQYNEQFF. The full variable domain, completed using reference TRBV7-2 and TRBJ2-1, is GAGVSQSPSNKVTEKGKDVELRCDPISGHTALYWYRQSLGQGLEFLIYFQGNSAPDKSGLPSDRFSAERTGGSVSTLTIQRTQQEDSAVYLCASSLGLPGQYNEQFFGPGTRLTVL.

Written as DNA, the CDR3 is TGTGCCAGCAGCGCCAATGAGCAGTTCTTC. Its translation is CASSANEQFF. The chain combines TRBV7-9 with TRBJ2-1, with D unresolved. CDR1 SEHNR and CDR2 FQNEAQ come from the germline V gene (reference sequence). V was trimmed by 5 bases and J by 6 bases, leaving 2 bases between them. The CDR3 consists of 10 residues.

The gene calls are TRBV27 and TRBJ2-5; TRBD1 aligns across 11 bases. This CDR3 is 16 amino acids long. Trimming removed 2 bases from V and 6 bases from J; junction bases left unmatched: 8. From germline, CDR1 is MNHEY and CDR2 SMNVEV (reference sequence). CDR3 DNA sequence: TGTGCCAGCAGTTTACTGGGACAGGGGGTTGAAAAGACCCAGTACTTC. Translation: CASSLLGQGVEKTQYF.